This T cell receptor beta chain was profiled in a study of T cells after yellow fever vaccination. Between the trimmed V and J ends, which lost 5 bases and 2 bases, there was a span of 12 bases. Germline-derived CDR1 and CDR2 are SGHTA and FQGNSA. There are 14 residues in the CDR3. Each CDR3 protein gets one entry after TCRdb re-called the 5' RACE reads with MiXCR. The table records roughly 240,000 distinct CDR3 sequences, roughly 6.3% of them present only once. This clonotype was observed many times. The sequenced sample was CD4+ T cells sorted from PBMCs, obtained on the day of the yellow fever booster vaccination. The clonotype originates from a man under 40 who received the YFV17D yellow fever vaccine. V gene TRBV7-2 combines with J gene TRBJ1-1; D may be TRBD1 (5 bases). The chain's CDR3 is CASSLLGPNTEAFF. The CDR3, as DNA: TGTGCCAGCAGCCTCCTGGGACCTAACACTGAAGCTTTCTTT.